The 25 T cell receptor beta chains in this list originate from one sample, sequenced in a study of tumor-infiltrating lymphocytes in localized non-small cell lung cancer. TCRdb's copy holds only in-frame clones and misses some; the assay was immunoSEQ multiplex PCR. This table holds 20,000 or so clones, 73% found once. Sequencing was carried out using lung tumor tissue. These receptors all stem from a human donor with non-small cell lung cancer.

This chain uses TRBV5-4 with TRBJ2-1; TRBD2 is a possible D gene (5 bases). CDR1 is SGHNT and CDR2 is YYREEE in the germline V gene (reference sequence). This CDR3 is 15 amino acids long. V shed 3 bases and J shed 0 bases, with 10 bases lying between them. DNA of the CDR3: TGTGCCAGCAGCTCGGAGGCCTACTCCTACAATGAGCAGTTCTTC. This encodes CASSSEAYSYNEQFF.

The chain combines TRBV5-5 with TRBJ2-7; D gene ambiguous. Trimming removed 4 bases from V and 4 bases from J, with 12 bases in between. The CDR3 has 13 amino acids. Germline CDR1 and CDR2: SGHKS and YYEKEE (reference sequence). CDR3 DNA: TGTGCCAGCAGCCTCGACATTCTATACGAGCAGTACTTC. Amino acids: CASSLDILYEQYF.

As DNA, the CDR3 is TGTGCCAGCAGCTTAGGGGGCTCGGTCAATGAGCAGTTCTTC. Translated, it gives CASSLGGSVNEQFF. The rearrangement uses TRBV7-2 and TRBJ2-1, with D perhaps matching TRBD1 (5 bases). Trimming removed 1 base from V and 6 bases from J, with 10 bases in between. The CDR3 length is 14 residues. Per germline, CDR1 SGHTA and CDR2 FQGNSA. The variable domain in full, with the rest retrieved from reference TRBV7-2 and TRBJ2-1, is GAGVSQSPSNKVTEKGKDVELRCDPISGHTALYWYRQSLGQGLEFLIYFQGNSAPDKSGLPSDRFSAERTGGSVSTLTIQRTQQEDSAVYLCASSLGGSVNEQFFGPGTRLTVL.

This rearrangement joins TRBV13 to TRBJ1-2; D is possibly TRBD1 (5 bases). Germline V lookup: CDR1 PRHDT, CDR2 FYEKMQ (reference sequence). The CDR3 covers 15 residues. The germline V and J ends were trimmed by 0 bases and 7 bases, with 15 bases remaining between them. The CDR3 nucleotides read TGTGCCAGCAGCTTAGGCCGGGACCGATACAGTGGCTACACCTTC. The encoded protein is CASSLGRDRYSGYTF.

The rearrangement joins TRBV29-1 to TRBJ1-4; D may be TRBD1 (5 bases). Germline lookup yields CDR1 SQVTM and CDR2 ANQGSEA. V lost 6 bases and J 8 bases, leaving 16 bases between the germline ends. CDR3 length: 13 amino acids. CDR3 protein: CSVAPGTGEKLFF. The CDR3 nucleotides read TGCAGCGTAGCTCCCGGGACGGGAGAAAAACTGTTTTTT.

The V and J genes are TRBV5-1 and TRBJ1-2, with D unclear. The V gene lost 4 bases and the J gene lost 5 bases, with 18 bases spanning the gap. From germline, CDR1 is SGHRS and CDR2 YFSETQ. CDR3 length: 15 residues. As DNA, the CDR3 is TGCGCCAGCAGCCCGGATTCTGTCACAGCATATGGCTACACCTTC. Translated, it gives CASSPDSVTAYGYTF. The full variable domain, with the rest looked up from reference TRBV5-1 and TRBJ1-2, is KAGVTQTPRYLIKTRGQQVTLSCSPISGHRSVSWYQQTPGQGLQFLFEYFSETQRNKGNFPGRFSGRQFSNSRSEMNVSTLELGDSALYLCASSPDSVTAYGYTFGSGTRLTVV.

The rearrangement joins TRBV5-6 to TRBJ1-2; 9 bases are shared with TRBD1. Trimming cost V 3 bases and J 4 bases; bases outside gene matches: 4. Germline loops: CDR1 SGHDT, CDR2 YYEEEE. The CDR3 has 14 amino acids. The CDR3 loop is CASSSRDRAYGYTF. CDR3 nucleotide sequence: TGTGCCAGCAGCTCCCGGGACAGGGCCTATGGCTACACCTTC.

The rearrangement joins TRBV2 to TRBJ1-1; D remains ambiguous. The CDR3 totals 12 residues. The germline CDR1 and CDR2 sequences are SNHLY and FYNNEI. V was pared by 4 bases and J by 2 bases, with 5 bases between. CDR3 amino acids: CASSVSNTEAFF. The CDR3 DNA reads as TGTGCCAGCAGTGTGAGCAACACTGAAGCTTTCTTT.

CDR3 in amino acids: CASSLVGRDTQYF. The CDR3 bases are TGTGCCAGCAGCTTAGTTGGACGTGATACGCAGTATTTT. The chain is built from TRBV7-2 and TRBJ2-3; D call uncertain. The CDR3 totals 13 residues. Between the trimmed V and J ends, which lost 1 base and 6 bases, there was a span of 8 bases. Germline V gene data show CDR1 as SGHTA and CDR2 as FQGNSA.

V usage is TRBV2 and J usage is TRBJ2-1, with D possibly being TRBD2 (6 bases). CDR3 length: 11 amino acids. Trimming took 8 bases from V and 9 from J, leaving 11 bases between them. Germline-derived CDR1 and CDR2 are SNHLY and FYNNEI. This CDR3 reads CASGRWGEQFF. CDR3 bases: TGTGCCAGCGGGAGGTGGGGTGAGCAGTTCTTC.

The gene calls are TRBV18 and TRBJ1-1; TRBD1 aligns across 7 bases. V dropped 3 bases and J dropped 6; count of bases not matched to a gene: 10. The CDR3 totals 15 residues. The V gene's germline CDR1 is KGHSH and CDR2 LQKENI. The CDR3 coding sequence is TGTGCCAGCTCACCCAACGCGTTGACAGGGTCTGAAGCTTTCTTT. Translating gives CASSPNALTGSEAFF.

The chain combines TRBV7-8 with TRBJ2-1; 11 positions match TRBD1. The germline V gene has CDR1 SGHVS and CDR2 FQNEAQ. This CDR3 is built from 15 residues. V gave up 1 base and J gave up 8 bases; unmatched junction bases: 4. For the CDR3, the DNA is TGTGCCAGCAGCTTAGTCGGGACAGGGGGTTATGAGCAGTTCTTC. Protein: CASSLVGTGGYEQFF.

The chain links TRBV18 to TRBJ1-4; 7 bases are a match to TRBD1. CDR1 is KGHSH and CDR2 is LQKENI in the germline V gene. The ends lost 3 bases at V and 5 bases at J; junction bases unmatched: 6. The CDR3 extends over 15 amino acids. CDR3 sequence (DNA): TGTGCCAGCTCACCGAATACAGGGGTGAATGAAAAACTGTTTTTT. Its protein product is CASSPNTGVNEKLFF.

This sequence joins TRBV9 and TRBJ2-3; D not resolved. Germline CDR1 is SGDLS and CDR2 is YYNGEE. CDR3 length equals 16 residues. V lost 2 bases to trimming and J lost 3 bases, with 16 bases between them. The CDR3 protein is CASSVLDGGRTDTQYF. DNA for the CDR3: TGTGCCAGCAGCGTCCTAGACGGCGGCAGAACAGATACGCAGTATTTT.

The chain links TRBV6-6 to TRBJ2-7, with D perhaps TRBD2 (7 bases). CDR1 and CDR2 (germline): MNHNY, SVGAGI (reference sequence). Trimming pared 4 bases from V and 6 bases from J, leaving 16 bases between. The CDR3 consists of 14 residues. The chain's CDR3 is CASSFRGGAVEQYF. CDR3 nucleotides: TGTGCCAGCAGTTTTAGAGGGGGGGCCGTCGAGCAGTACTTC.

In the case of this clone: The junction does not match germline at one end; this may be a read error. The CDR3 protein is CASSQGSGDSEQYF. CDR3 DNA sequence: TGCGCCAGCAGTCAAGGCTCAGGGGATAGCGAGCAGTACTTC. V usage is TRBV4-1 and J usage is TRBJ2-7; possible D gene TRBD1, 6 bases. CDR3 size: 14 residues. Per germline, CDR1 MGHRA and CDR2 YSYEKL.

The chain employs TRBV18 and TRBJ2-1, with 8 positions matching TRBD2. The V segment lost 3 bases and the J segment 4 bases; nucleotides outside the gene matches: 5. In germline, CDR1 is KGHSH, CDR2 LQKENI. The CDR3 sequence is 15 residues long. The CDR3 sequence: CASSPTSDPYNEQFF. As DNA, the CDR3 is TGTGCCAGCTCACCGACTAGCGATCCGTACAATGAGCAGTTCTTC.

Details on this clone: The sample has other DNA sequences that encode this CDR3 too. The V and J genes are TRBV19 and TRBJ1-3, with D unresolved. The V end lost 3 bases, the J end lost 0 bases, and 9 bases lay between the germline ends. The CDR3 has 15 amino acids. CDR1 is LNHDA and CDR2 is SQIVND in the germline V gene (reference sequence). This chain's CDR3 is CASSIGQASGNTIYF. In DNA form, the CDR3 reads TGTGCCAGTAGTATTGGGCAGGCCTCTGGAAACACCATATATTTT.

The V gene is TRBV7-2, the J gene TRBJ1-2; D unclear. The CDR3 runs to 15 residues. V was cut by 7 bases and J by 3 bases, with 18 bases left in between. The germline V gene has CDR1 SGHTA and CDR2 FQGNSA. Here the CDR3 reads CASILEGERDYGYTF. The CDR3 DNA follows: TGTGCCAGCATCCTAGAGGGAGAGAGGGACTATGGCTACACCTTC.

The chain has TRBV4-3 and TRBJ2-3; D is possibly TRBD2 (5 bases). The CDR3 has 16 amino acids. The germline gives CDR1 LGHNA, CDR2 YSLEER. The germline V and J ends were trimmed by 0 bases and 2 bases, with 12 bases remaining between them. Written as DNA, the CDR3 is TGCGCCAGCAGCCAAGATTCTCGGGGTTTCACAGATACGCAGTATTTT. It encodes CASSQDSRGFTDTQYF.

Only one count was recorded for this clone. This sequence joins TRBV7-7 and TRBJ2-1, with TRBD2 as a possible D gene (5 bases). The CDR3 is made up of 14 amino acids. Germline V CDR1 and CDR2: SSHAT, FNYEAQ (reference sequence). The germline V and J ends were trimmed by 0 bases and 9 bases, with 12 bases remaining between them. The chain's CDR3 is CASSLASNRGEQFF. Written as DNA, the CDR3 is TGTGCCAGCAGCTTAGCTTCGAATCGGGGTGAGCAGTTCTTC.

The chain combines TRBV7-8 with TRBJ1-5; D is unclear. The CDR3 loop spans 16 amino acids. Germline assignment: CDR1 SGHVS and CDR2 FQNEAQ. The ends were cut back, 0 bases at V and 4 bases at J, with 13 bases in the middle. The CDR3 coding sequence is TGTGCCAGCAGCTTAGCGACAACGGGTGGAAATCAGCCCCAGCATTTT. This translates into CASSLATTGGNQPQHF.

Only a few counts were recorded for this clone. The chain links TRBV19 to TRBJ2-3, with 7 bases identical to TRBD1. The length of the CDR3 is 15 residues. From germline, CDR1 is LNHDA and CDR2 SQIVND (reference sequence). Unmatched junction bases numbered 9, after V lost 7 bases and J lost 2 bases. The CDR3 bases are TGTGCCAGTAAGGGCCGACAGGGTTTCACAGATACGCAGTATTTT. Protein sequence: CASKGRQGFTDTQYF.

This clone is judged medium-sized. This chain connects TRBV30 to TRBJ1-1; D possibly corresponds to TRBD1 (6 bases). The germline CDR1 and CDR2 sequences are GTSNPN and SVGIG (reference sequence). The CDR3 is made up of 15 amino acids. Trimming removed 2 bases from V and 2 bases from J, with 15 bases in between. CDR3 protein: CAWSLPGQANTEAFF. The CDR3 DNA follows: TGTGCCTGGAGTCTCCCGGGACAAGCAAACACTGAAGCTTTCTTT.

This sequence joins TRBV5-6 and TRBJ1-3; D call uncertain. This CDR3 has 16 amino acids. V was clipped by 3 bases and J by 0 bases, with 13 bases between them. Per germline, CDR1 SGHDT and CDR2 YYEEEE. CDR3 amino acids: CASSSLGSLSGNTIYF. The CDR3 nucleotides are TGTGCCAGCAGCTCCTTAGGGTCCCTCTCTGGAAACACCATATATTTT. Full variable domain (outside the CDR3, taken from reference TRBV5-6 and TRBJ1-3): DAGVTQSPTHLIKTRGQQVTLRCSPKSGHDTVSWYQQALGQGPQFIFQYYEEEERQRGNFPDRFSGHQFPNYSSELNVNALLLGDSALYLCASSSLGSLSGNTIYFGEGSWLTVV.